These 27 T cell receptor beta chains came from one sample sequenced in a study of cytomegalovirus exposure and HLA in healthy donors. Measured with immunoSEQ multiplex PCR; TCRdb has only the in-frame clones, and not every one. The sample includes 150,000 or so clones, less than 90% of them seen just once. The specimen was PBMCs. These receptors were taken from a young man in good health and CMV-seropositive.

The chain recombines TRBV9 with TRBJ2-3; 7 nucleotides align to TRBD2. The CDR3 is 15 residues long. The trim removed 1 base at V and 2 bases at J, leaving 4 bases unmatched. Germline V gene data show CDR1 as SGDLS and CDR2 as YYNGEE. CDR3 nucleotides: TGTGCCAGCAGCGTATCGGGGGGTTTCACAGATACGCAGTATTTT. It is translated as CASSVSGGFTDTQYF.

The DNA for the CDR3 is TGTGCCAGCACCGATCCGGGGATAGATACGCAGTATTTT. Its translation is CASTDPGIDTQYF. The chain carries TRBV7-2 and TRBJ2-3; perhaps TRBD2 as D (5 bases). Trimming pared 7 bases from V and 5 bases from J, leaving 13 bases between. The germline CDR1 and CDR2 sequences are SGHTA and FQGNSA. This CDR3 spans 13 amino acids.

The V gene is TRBV27, the J gene TRBJ2-7; no firm D call. The germline V gene has CDR1 MNHEY and CDR2 SMNVEV (reference sequence). The CDR3 is 16 amino acids. Between the trimmed V and J ends, which lost 4 bases and 0 bases, there was a span of 16 bases. The DNA for the CDR3 is TGTGCCAGCAGTTCCTCATCCCCCCTTAGCTCCTACGAGCAGTACTTC. Its protein product is CASSSSSPLSSYEQYF.

The rearrangement uses TRBV10-3 and TRBJ2-2, with D perhaps matching TRBD2 (6 bases). V gave up 10 bases and J gave up 4 bases, with 13 bases separating them. The CDR3 is 13 residues long. Germline V gives CDR1 ENHRY, CDR2 SYGVKD. The CDR3 coding sequence is TGTGCCACCCAAAGCGGGTCCACCGGGGAGCTGTTTTTT. Translation: CATQSGSTGELFF.

This clone was seen a few times. V gene TRBV4-3 combines with J gene TRBJ2-1, with TRBD2 as a possible D gene (5 bases). From germline, CDR1 is LGHNA and CDR2 YSLEER. V was pared by 0 bases and J by 9 bases, with 15 bases between. CDR3 length: 15 amino acids. In DNA, the CDR3 is TGCGCCAGCAGCCAAGACCCCCACCACGGGGTTGAGCAGTTCTTC. This sequence encodes CASSQDPHHGVEQFF.

The chain employs TRBV10-2 and TRBJ2-1; 7 bases fit TRBD2. Trimming cost V 2 bases and J 10 bases; bases outside gene matches: 8. CDR1 is WSHSY and CDR2 is SAAADI in the germline V gene. The CDR3 covers 14 residues. DNA for the CDR3: TGCGCCAGCAGTGAGAACGGGGCCGGGGGGGAGCAGTTCTTC. Protein: CASSENGAGGEQFF.

CDR3 bases: TGTGCCAGCAGCCCCAGGACACCAAATGAAAAACTGTTTTTT. This gives the protein CASSPRTPNEKLFF. The chain carries TRBV7-8 and TRBJ1-4; D perhaps matches TRBD1 (5 bases). Germline V lookup: CDR1 SGHVS, CDR2 FQNEAQ. This CDR3 is built from 14 residues. Trimming stripped 5 bases from V and 5 bases from J, with 12 bases between.

This clone came up once. The chain links TRBV7-2 to TRBJ2-7; 8 nucleotides match TRBD1. The germline V gene has CDR1 SGHTA and CDR2 FQGNSA. This CDR3 contains 17 residues. Trimming took 0 bases from V and 5 from J; bases not matched to a gene: 12. DNA of the CDR3: TGTGCCAGCAGCTTAGCGGAGTTGGCAGGGGGCTTTCACGAGCAGTACTTC. Protein: CASSLAELAGGFHEQYF.

The chain joins TRBV9 to TRBJ2-5; 11 bases match TRBD2. The CDR3 is made up of 16 amino acids. Per the germline V gene, CDR1 is SGDLS and CDR2 is YYNGEE. Trimming cost V 0 bases and J 1 base; bases outside gene matches: 2. CDR3 sequence: CASSVAGTSGQETQYF. The CDR3 nucleotides are TGTGCCAGCAGCGTAGCCGGGACTAGCGGCCAAGAGACCCAGTACTTC.

The chain recombines TRBV19 with TRBJ2-1; 7 positions agree with TRBD1. In germline, CDR1 is LNHDA, CDR2 SQIVND (reference sequence). The CDR3 is 15 amino acids. Trimming cost V 7 bases and J 9 bases; bases outside gene matches: 15. The CDR3 DNA follows: TGTGCCAGTATTCAGGAGACAACAGGGGCTGGTGAGCAGTTCTTC. It encodes CASIQETTGAGEQFF.

The rearrangement uses TRBV7-9 and TRBJ2-7, with D uncertain. V lost 5 bases, J lost 3 bases, and 17 bases lay in between. The CDR3 extends over 15 amino acids. Germline CDR1 is SEHNR and CDR2 is FQNEAQ (reference sequence). CDR3 bases: TGTGCCAGCAGCCCCCTAGGCAGTATCGACTACGAGCAGTACTTC. Its translation is CASSPLGSIDYEQYF.

This sequence joins TRBV7-2 and TRBJ1-1, with D unclear. With 1 base removed from V and 1 base from J, the gap between germline ends came to 7 bases. This CDR3 spans 14 amino acids. The germline V gene encodes CDR1 SGHTA and CDR2 FQGNSA. CDR3: CASSLVGKNTEAFF. The CDR3 nucleotides are TGTGCCAGCAGCTTAGTGGGCAAGAACACTGAAGCTTTCTTT.

J is TRBJ2-1 and V is TRBV11-2; 12 positions agree with TRBD1. V shed 4 bases, J shed 6 bases, and the junction held 13 bases outside the gene matches. Germline values: CDR1 SGHAT, CDR2 FQNNGV. This CDR3 contains 18 residues. The CDR3 DNA is TGTGCCAGCAGCTCCAGGCCCGGGACAGGGGGCGACTCCAATGAGCAGTTCTTC. Protein product: CASSSRPGTGGDSNEQFF.

The V gene is TRBV7-2, the J gene TRBJ2-5; D remains ambiguous. Germline CDR1 and CDR2: SGHTA and FQGNSA. There are 13 residues in the CDR3. Trimming left V 2 bases short and J 1 base short, with 5 bases between. The CDR3 DNA follows: TGTGCCAGCAGCTTATTCGGCCAAGAGACCCAGTACTTC. Residues: CASSLFGQETQYF.

The chain links TRBV29-1 to TRBJ1-1; a possible D gene is TRBD1 (6 bases). Germline V CDR1 and CDR2: SQVTM, ANQGSEA. The V and J ends lost 6 bases and 8 bases respectively, with 16 bases between them. This CDR3 has 12 residues. DNA for the CDR3: TGCAGCGTACGCGGACAGACGGGGGAAGCTTTCTTT. This sequence encodes CSVRGQTGEAFF.

This clone was seen many times. The CDR3, as DNA: TGTGCCAGCAGTTTGCGGGGGCATCAGCCCCAGCATTTT. Translating gives CASSLRGHQPQHF. The rearrangement links TRBV27 to TRBJ1-5, with D maybe TRBD1 (6 bases). Germline V gene sequence: CDR1 MNHEY, CDR2 SMNVEV (reference sequence). Trimming took off 3 bases at V and 5 bases at J, with 8 bases between the two ends. This CDR3 has 13 amino acids.

The chain carries TRBV29-1 and TRBJ1-5; D ambiguous. CDR3 length: 13 residues. Per the germline V gene, CDR1 is SQVTM and CDR2 is ANQGSEA. V was clipped by 6 bases and J by 2 bases, with 11 bases between them. Here the CDR3 reads CSVSGGGNQPQHF. The CDR3 coding sequence is TGCAGCGTGTCCGGAGGCGGCAATCAGCCCCAGCATTTT.

This clone came up many times. V and J are TRBV4-3 and TRBJ1-6; TRBD1 matches 8 bases. With V trimmed by 0 bases and J by 10 bases, 8 bases remained unmatched. CDR1 LGHNA and CDR2 YSLEER come from the germline V gene. The CDR3 consists of 16 residues. CDR3 DNA: TGCGCCAGCAGCCAAGAGGTAGGGACAGGCGGATCACCCCTCCACTTT. This gives the protein CASSQEVGTGGSPLHF.

J is TRBJ2-7 and V is TRBV7-9; TRBD1 agrees at 7 bases. The CDR3 covers 16 residues. Germline V lookup: CDR1 SEHNR, CDR2 FQNEAQ (reference sequence). V lost 0 bases to trimming and J lost 2 bases; unmatched junction nucleotides: 7. For the CDR3, the DNA is TGTGCCAGCAGCTTAGCAGAGGGGGCTACGACCTACGAGCAGTACTTC. This codes for CASSLAEGATTYEQYF.

The chain is built from TRBV15 and TRBJ1-5; D is ambiguous. Germline V lookup: CDR1 LNHNV, CDR2 YYDKDF (reference sequence). The CDR3 spans 17 residues. The V end lost 6 bases, the J end lost 1 base, and 19 bases lay between the germline ends. The CDR3 loop reads CATSVPIAERSNQPQHF. The CDR3 DNA sequence: TGTGCCACCAGTGTTCCGATCGCTGAGCGGAGCAATCAGCCCCAGCATTTT.

This chain links TRBV9 with TRBJ2-1; the match to TRBD2 covers 7 bases. Looked up from germline, CDR1 is SGDLS and CDR2 is YYNGEE. This CDR3 contains 16 residues. Trimming took 0 bases from V and 2 from J; bases not matched to a gene: 5. Here the CDR3 DNA reads TGTGCCAGCAGCGTAGAAGCGGGGCTTACCTACAATGAGCAGTTCTTC. Translated: CASSVEAGLTYNEQFF.

This chain joins TRBV4-2 and TRBJ2-3; D is unresolved. CDR1 and CDR2 from the germline V gene are LGHNA and YNFKEQ. V was pared by 0 bases and J by 2 bases, with 6 bases between. The CDR3 has 14 residues. DNA of the CDR3: TGTGCCAGCAGCCAAGAAGCTGCCACAGATACGCAGTATTTT. Protein: CASSQEAATDTQYF.

The count of this clone is one. The chain has TRBV7-2 and TRBJ2-1; D is unresolved. Trimming left V 3 bases short and J 4 bases short, with 10 bases between. This CDR3 is built from 14 residues. The germline gives CDR1 SGHTA, CDR2 FQGNSA. Here the CDR3 DNA reads TGTGCCAGCAGCTTTACGAGTGTTTACAATGAGCAGTTCTTC. Translated: CASSFTSVYNEQFF.

This rearrangement joins TRBV19 to TRBJ2-3; 8 bases are a match to TRBD1. The CDR3 consists of 15 residues. Germline lookup yields CDR1 LNHDA and CDR2 SQIVND (reference sequence). The J segment lost 7 bases and the V segment lost 3 bases, leaving 9 bases of the junction unmatched. As DNA, the CDR3 is TGTGCCAGTAGTATCTGGCAGGGGGCGGGAAATACGCAGTATTTT. Amino acids: CASSIWQGAGNTQYF.

The chain links TRBV5-1 to TRBJ1-6; a weak D match, TRBD1 (5 bases). The germline V gene encodes CDR1 SGHRS and CDR2 YFSETQ. The CDR3 contains 17 residues. V was pared by 5 bases and J by 8 bases, with 23 bases between. CDR3 amino acids: CASRPAGTPTQDSPLHF. The CDR3 DNA reads TGCGCCAGCAGACCGGCCGGGACTCCAACCCAGGATTCACCCCTCCACTTT.

V and J are TRBV5-6 and TRBJ2-3; D gene unclear. V dropped 2 bases and J dropped 0 bases, with 10 bases sitting between them. Germline CDR1 and CDR2: SGHDT and YYEEEE. The CDR3 length is 15 residues. The DNA for the CDR3 is TGTGCCAGCAGCTTTGACACCACTAGCACAGATACGCAGTATTTT. This sequence encodes CASSFDTTSTDTQYF.

The chain is built from TRBV11-2 and TRBJ1-2; TRBD1 matches 7 bases. The CDR3 has 13 amino acids. Looked up from germline, CDR1 is SGHAT and CDR2 is FQNNGV. The ends lost 11 bases at V and 1 base at J; junction bases unmatched: 7. The CDR3 nucleotides read TGTGCCGTACAGGGGACCAATAACTATGGCTACACCTTC. The encoded protein is CAVQGTNNYGYTF.